This T cell receptor (beta chain) comes out of a study of blood T cell repertoires in COVID-19. Across the study: Acute and convalescent COVID-19 specimens originated in the United States, Italy and Spain. PBMCs, B-cell-depleted T cells, or T cells provided the cDNA or gDNA that made up the material.

Germline CDR1 SNHLY, CDR2 FYNNEI. V lost 8 bases to trimming and J lost 4 bases; unmatched junction nucleotides: 5. This CDR3 is 13 amino acids long. In the original processing: Estimates of nucleated cell counts were drawn from the amplification of reference gene primers. Libraries were prepared by immunoSEQ multiplex PCR; TCRdb keeps only in-frame clonotypes and omits some of them. The DNA gave D and trimming, while V, J and clone size come from that table. The sample includes about 200,000 clones, roughly 80% seen only once; the top ten take about 8%. What was sequenced was peripheral blood. The source of this sequence is a woman older than 75 with acute or convalescent COVID-19. The chain is built from TRBV2 and TRBJ1-1; 9 bases line up with TRBD1. CDR3 amino acids: CASAGQGSTEAFF. The CDR3 DNA follows: TGTGCCAGCGCCGGACAGGGGAGCACTGAAGCTTTCTTT.